This T cell receptor (beta chain) was sequenced for a study of T cell responses to AZD1222 COVID-19 vaccine. Overall study results and limits: Spike-wide coverage was observed for vaccine-associated CD4 TCRs, with dominant responses at 160-218 and 743-854.

Notes on this clone: Its cognate antigen is unknown.

The CDR3 has 19 amino acids. With 7 bases removed from V and 0 bases from J, the gap between germline ends came to 24 bases. The V gene's germline CDR1 is MNHEY and CDR2 SVGEGT. Clones were read by immunoSEQ multiplex PCR, and TCRdb kept only the in-frame ones, dropping some. The sample holds some 200,000 clones, more than 85% seen once. Material: peripheral blood, obtained on day 0 of MenACWY control vaccination. This clonotype was sampled from an adult in good health. This chain joins TRBV6-2 or TRBV6-3 and TRBJ1-4; D is ambiguous. Written as DNA, the CDR3 is TGTGCCAGCACCCCAATCCCGGACGGCAGATCTGCAACTAATGAAAAACTGTTTTTT. It is translated as CASTPIPDGRSATNEKLFF.